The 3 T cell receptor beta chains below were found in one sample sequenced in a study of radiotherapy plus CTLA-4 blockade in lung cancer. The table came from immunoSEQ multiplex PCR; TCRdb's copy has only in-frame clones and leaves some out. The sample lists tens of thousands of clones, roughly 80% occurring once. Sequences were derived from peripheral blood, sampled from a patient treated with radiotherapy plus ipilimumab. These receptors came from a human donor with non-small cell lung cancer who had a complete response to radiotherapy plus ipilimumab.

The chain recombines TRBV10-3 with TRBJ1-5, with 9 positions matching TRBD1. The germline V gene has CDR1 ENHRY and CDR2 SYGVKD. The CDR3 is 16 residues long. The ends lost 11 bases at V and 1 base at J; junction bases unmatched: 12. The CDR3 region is CASKTGDRVSNQPQHF. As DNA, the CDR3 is TGTGCCTCAAAGACAGGGGACAGGGTAAGCAATCAGCCCCAGCATTTT.

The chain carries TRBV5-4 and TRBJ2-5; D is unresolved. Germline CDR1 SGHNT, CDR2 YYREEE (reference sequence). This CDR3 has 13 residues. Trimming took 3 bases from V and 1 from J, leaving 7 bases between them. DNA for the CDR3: TGTGCCAGCAGCTCCCTCCGCCAAGAGACCCAGTACTTC. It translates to CASSSLRQETQYF.

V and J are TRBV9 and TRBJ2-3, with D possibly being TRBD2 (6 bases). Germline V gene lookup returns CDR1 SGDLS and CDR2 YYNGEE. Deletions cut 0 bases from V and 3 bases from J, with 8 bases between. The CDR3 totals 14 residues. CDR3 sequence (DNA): TGTGCCAGCAGCGTAGCTGGGACTACAGATACGCAGTATTTT. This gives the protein CASSVAGTTDTQYF.